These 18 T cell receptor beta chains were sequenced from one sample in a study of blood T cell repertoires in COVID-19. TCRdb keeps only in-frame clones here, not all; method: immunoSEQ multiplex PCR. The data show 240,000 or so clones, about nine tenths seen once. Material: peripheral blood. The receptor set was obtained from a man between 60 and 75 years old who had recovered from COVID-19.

CDR3 bases: TGTGCCAGCAGTTACGGGACTAGCGGGGGTTACGAGCAGTACTTC. Amino acids: CASSYGTSGGYEQYF. This chain connects TRBV6-5 to TRBJ2-7; 14 bases align to TRBD2. The CDR3 loop spans 15 amino acids. V gave up 2 bases and J gave up 4 bases; unmatched junction bases: 1. Germline V gene lookup returns CDR1 MNHEY and CDR2 SVGAGI.

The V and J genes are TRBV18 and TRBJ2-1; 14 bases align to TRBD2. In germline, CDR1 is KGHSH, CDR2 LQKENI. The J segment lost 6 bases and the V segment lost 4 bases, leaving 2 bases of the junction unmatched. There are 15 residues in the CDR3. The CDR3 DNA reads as TGTGCCAGCTCACGGACTAGCGGGGGGTTCAATGAGCAGTTCTTC. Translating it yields CASSRTSGGFNEQFF.

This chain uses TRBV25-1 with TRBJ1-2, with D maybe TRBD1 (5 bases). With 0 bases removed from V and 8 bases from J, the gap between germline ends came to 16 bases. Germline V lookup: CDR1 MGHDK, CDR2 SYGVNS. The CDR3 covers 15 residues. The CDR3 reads CASSEYGDGGRGYTF. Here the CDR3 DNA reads TGTGCCAGCAGTGAATATGGGGACGGGGGTAGGGGCTACACCTTC.

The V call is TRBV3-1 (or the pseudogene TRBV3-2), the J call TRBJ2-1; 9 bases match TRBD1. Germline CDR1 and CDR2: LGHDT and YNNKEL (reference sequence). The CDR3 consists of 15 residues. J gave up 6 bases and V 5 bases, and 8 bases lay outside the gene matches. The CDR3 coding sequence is TGTGCCAGCAGCAGTCCCGGGACAGGGATCAATGAGCAGTTCTTC. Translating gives CASSSPGTGINEQFF.

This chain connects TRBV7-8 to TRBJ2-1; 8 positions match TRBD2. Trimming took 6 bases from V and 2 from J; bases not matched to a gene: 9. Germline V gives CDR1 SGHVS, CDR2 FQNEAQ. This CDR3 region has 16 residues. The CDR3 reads CASRPKRGPTYNEQFF. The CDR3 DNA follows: TGTGCCAGCAGACCCAAGCGGGGGCCTACCTACAATGAGCAGTTCTTC.

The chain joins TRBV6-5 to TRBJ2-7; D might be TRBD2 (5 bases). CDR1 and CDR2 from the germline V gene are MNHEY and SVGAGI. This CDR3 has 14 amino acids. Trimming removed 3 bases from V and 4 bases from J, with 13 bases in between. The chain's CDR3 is CASSYLNAGYEQYV. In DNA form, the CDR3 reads TGTGCCAGCAGTTATCTGAACGCGGGTTACGAGCAGTACGTC.

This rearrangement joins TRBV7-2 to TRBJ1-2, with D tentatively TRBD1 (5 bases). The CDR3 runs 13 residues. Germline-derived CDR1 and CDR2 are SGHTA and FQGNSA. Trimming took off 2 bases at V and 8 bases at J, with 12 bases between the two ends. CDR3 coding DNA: TGTGCCAGCAGCTTACAGGGTTTCGGAGGCTACACCTTC. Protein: CASSLQGFGGYTF.

CDR3 bases: TGTGCCAGCAGCGGAGGACTAGCGGGACTCCAAGAGACCCAGTACTTC. Translated, it gives CASSGGLAGLQETQYF. This chain links TRBV2 with TRBJ2-5, with 12 bases lining up with TRBD2. CDR1 SNHLY and CDR2 FYNNEI come from the germline V gene. The ends lost 6 bases at V and 1 base at J; junction bases unmatched: 6. This CDR3 contains 16 residues. The full variable domain, completed using reference TRBV2 and TRBJ2-5, is EPEVTQTPSHQVTQMGQEVILRCVPISNHLYFYWYRQILGQKVEFLVSFYNNEISEKSEIFDDQFSVERPDGSNFTLKIRSTKLEDSAMYFCASSGGLAGLQETQYFGPGTRLLVL.

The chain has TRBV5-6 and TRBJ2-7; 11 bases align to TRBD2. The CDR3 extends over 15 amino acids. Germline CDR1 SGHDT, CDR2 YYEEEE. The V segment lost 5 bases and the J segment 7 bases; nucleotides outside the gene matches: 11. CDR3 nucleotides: TGTGCCAGCAGAGGTAGCGGGGGGGCGTCGAAGGAGCAGTACGTC. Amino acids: CASRGSGGASKEQYV.

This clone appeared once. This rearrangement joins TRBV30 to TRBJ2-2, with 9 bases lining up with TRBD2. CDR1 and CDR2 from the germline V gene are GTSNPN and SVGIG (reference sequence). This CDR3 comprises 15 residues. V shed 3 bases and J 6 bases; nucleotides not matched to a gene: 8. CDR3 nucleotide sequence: TGTGCCTGGAGCGGGACTAGCCGAGGGCCCGGGGAGCTGTTTTTT. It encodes CAWSGTSRGPGELFF.

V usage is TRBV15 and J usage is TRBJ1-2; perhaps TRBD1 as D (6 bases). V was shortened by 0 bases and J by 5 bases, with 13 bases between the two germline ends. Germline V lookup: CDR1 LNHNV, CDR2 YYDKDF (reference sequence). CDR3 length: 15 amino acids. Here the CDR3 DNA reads TGTGCCACCAGCAGAGAAACAGGGTTTTCTTATGGCTACACCTTC. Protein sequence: CATSRETGFSYGYTF.

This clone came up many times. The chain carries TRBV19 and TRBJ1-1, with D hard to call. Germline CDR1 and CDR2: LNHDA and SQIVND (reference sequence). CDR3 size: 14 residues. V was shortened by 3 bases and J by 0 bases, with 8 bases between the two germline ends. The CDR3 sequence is CASSIGQLNTEAFF. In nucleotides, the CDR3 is TGTGCCAGTAGTATTGGGCAGCTGAACACTGAAGCTTTCTTT.

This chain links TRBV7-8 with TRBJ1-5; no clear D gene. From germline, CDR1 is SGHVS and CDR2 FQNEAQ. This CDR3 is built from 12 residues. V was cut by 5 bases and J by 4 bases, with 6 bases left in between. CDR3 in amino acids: CASSQINQPQHF. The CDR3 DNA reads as TGTGCCAGCAGCCAAATAAATCAGCCCCAGCATTTT.

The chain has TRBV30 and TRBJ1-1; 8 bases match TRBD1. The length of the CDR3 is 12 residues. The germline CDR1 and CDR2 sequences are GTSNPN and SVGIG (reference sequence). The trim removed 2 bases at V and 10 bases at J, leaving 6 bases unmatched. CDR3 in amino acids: CAWSLDRAGAFF. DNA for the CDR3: TGTGCCTGGAGTCTGGACAGGGCGGGAGCTTTCTTT.

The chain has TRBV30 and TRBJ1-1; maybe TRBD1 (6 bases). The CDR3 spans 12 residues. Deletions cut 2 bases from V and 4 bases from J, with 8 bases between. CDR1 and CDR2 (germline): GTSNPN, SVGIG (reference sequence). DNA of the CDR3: TGTGCCTGGAGTAAAGGGGGCACTGAAGCTTTCTTT. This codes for CAWSKGGTEAFF.

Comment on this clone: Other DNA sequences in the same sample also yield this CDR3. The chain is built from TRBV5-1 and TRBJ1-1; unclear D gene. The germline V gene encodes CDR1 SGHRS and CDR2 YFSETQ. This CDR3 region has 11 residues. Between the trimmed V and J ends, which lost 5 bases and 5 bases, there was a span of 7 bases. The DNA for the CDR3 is TGCGCCAGCAGTTACGGGACTGAAGCTTTCTTT. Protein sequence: CASSYGTEAFF. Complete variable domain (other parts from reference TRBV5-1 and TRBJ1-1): KAGVTQTPRYLIKTRGQQVTLSCSPISGHRSVSWYQQTPGQGLQFLFEYFSETQRNKGNFPGRFSGRQFSNSRSEMNVSTLELGDSALYLCASSYGTEAFFGQGTRLTVV.

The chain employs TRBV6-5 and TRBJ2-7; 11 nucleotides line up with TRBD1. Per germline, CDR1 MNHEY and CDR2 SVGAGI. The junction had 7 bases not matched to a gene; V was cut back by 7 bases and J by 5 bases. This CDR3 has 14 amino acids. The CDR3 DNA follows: TGTGCCAGCACGCTGAGGACAGGGGGCCACGAGCAGTACTTC. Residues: CASTLRTGGHEQYF.

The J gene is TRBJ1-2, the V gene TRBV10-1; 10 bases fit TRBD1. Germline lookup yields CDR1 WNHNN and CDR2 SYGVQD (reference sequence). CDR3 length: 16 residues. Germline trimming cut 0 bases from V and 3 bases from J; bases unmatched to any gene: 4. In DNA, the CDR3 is TGCGCCAGCAGTGAGTCGACAGGGGGCCGTGACTATGGCTACACCTTC. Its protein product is CASSESTGGRDYGYTF.